The rows below give T cell receptor beta chains drawn from one sample of a study of cytomegalovirus exposure and HLA in healthy donors. Measured with immunoSEQ multiplex PCR; TCRdb has only the in-frame clones, and not every one. The repertoire includes about 98,000 clones, about 81% of them detected once, and 1.4% sits in the top ten. The sequencing input was PBMCs. The receptors were sampled from a man aged 35-49 years in good health and CMV-seronegative. Both conserved end residues are part of each CDR3. The D gene is left open where the match is weak. A row's size may be missing; if present it is once, few, many or a size class.

clone_size j_call v_call d_call cdr3_aa cdr3_nt
few TRBJ1-1 TRBV2 . CASSEIRGFDTEAFF TGTGCCAGCAGTGAAATTCGGGGGTTCGACACTGAAGCTTTCTTT
. TRBJ2-1 TRBV5-4 . CASSLGSGRTYNEQFF TGTGCCAGCAGCTTGGGTTCGGGGAGAACCTACAATGAGCAGTTCTTC
. TRBJ2-6 TRBV6-5 TRBD1 CASSYSTGTGANVLTF TGTGCCAGCAGTTACTCGACAGGGACTGGGGCCAACGTCCTGACTTTC
. TRBJ1-2 TRBV12-2 . CASRRGGINYGYTF TGTGCAAGTCGTCGGGGGGGGATTAACTATGGCTACACCTTC
. TRBJ1-5 TRBV2 . CASSKDSYSNQPQHF TGTGCCAGCAGTAAGGACAGTTATAGCAATCAGCCCCAGCATTTT
. TRBJ1-1 TRBV2 . CASRYMNTEAFF TGTGCCAGCAGATACATGAACACTGAAGCTTTCTTT
. TRBJ1-6 TRBV9 . CASSVGERSPLHF TGTGCCAGCAGCGTAGGGGAGCGGTCACCCCTCCACTTT
few TRBJ2-5 TRBV7-7 . CASSLYSLQETQYF TGTGCCAGCAGCTTATACAGTTTGCAAGAGACCCAGTACTTC
. TRBJ2-5 TRBV18 . CASNQGLPQETQYF TGTGCCAGCAACCAGGGACTCCCACAAGAGACCCAGTACTTC
. TRBJ1-2 TRBV27 TRBD1 CASSSSRGFKAPGGYTF TGTGCCAGCAGTTCGAGCAGGGGGTTCAAGGCCCCAGGAGGCTACACCTTC
. TRBJ1-4 TRBV11-2 . CASSFGELGDYEKLFF TGTGCCAGCAGCTTCGGGGAATTGGGAGATTATGAAAAACTGTTTTTT
few TRBJ1-1 TRBV7-6 . CASSPRGWTEAFF TGTGCCAGCAGCCCGAGGGGGTGGACTGAAGCTTTCTTT
. TRBJ1-5 TRBV2 . CASSEEVNLWSNQPQHF TGTGCCAGCAGTGAGGAGGTCAACTTATGGAGCAATCAGCCCCAGCATTTT
few TRBJ2-2 TRBV5-1 . CASSLMAGTNTGELFF TGCGCCAGCAGCTTGATGGCAGGGACGAACACCGGGGAGCTGTTTTTT
. TRBJ2-7 TRBV7-7 . CASSLEPGSYEQYF TGTGCCAGCAGCTTAGAGCCGGGATCCTACGAGCAGTACTTC
. TRBJ2-7 TRBV7-9 . CASSSPGISPNYEQYF TGTGCCAGCAGCTCACCCGGGATTAGTCCCAACTACGAGCAGTACTTC
. TRBJ1-1 TRBV5-4 . CASSTGQISRRNTEAFF TGTGCCAGCAGCACCGGCCAGATTTCAAGGAGGAACACTGAAGCTTTCTTT
. TRBJ1-6 TRBV25-1 TRBD1 CASSEVRTGPNSPLHF TGTGCCAGCAGTGAAGTTAGGACAGGGCCCAATTCACCCCTCCACTTT
. TRBJ1-5 TRBV2 TRBD1 CASSGGTGVRRPQHF TGTGCCAGCAGTGGCGGGACAGGGGTAAGGAGGCCCCAGCATTTT
. TRBJ1-4 TRBV9 TRBD1 CASSVGTGFNEKLFF TGTGCCAGCAGCGTTGGGACAGGCTTTAATGAAAAACTGTTTTTT
. TRBJ2-5 TRBV9 . CASSVEEGITLTQYF TGTGCCAGCAGCGTAGAGGAGGGAATTACCTTGACCCAGTACTTC
. TRBJ2-3 TRBV7-2 TRBD2 CASSPGLAGNTDTQYF TGTGCCAGCAGCCCGGGACTAGCGGGGAACACAGATACGCAGTATTTT
. TRBJ1-2 TRBV6-1 . CASSERGRANYGYTF TGTGCCAGCAGTGAAAGAGGGAGGGCTAACTATGGCTACACCTTC
. TRBJ1-6 TRBV25-1 . CASTRVASYNSPLHF TGTGCCAGCACGAGGGTCGCCTCCTATAATTCACCCCTCCACTTT
. TRBJ2-1 TRBV7-2 TRBD2 CASSPSGLAGYNEQFF TGTGCCAGCAGCCCATCAGGACTAGCGGGGTACAATGAGCAGTTCTTC
. TRBJ2-7 TRBV2 TRBD1 CASLPGQGAYEQYF TGTGCCAGCCTTCCGGGACAGGGGGCCTACGAGCAGTACTTC
. TRBJ2-1 TRBV6-1 . CASSARSSYNEQFF TGTGCCAGCAGTGCCCGGAGCTCCTACAATGAGCAGTTCTTC
. TRBJ1-2 TRBV9 TRBD1 CASSLGGSLTSGYTF TGTGCCAGCAGCTTAGGGGGCAGTCTAACCTCGGGCTACACCTTC
. TRBJ1-1 TRBV5-6 . CASSLAVGRGSTEAFF TGTGCCAGCAGCTTGGCCGTAGGTAGGGGAAGCACTGAAGCTTTCTTT
once TRBJ2-5 TRBV29-1 . CSVATVQETQYF TGCAGCGTTGCGACAGTACAAGAGACCCAGTACTTC
. TRBJ2-5 TRBV7-9 . CASSKSSLGQPFRETQYF TGTGCCAGCAGCAAGAGCAGCCTGGGCCAGCCTTTCCGCGAGACCCAGTACTTC
. TRBJ2-7 TRBV21-1 . CASSPFYEQYF TGTGCCAGCAGCCCTTTTTACGAGCAGTACTTC
. TRBJ2-3 TRBV11-3 . CASSSGRGFVDTQYF TGTGCCAGCAGCTCGGGCCGGGGATTTGTGGATACGCAGTATTTT
. TRBJ1-5 TRBV29-1 TRBD1 CSVAQRTGSPQHF TGCAGCGTTGCTCAGCGGACAGGTTCGCCCCAGCATTTT
. TRBJ1-1 TRBV6-1 . CASRGAQTEAFF TGTGCCAGCAGGGGGGCCCAAACTGAAGCTTTCTTT
. TRBJ2-2 TRBV5-1 . CASSFSGELFF TGCGCCAGCAGCTTTAGCGGGGAGCTGTTTTTT
. TRBJ2-7 TRBV19 . CASSSPGHHSYEQYF TGTGCCAGTAGCTCCCCGGGACACCACTCCTACGAGCAGTACTTC
. TRBJ2-2 TRBV4-3 . CASSQEWAVYNRELFF TGCGCCAGCAGCCAAGAATGGGCTGTCTACAACCGGGAGCTGTTTTTT
. TRBJ2-7 TRBV5-5 . CASSLVGGLEQYF TGTGCCAGCAGCTTGGTAGGGGGTTTAGAGCAGTACTTC
. TRBJ2-3 TRBV5-4 . CASSLPGGGTDTQYF TGTGCCAGCAGCTTACCGGGGGGCGGCACGGATACGCAGTATTTT
. TRBJ1-4 TRBV5-1 . CASSPSSAGFEKLFF TGCGCCAGCAGCCCTTCGTCGGCAGGGTTTGAAAAACTGTTTTTT
. TRBJ2-5 TRBV28 TRBD2 CASRTSGGLQETQYF TGTGCCAGCAGAACTAGCGGGGGGCTCCAAGAGACCCAGTACTTC
. TRBJ2-7 TRBV20-1 . CSAYIAAEQYF TGCAGTGCGTATATAGCGGCCGAGCAGTACTTC
. TRBJ1-5 TRBV27 . CASSFRGGEPQHF TGTGCCAGCAGTTTCCGGGGGGGTGAGCCCCAGCATTTT
. TRBJ1-6 TRBV10-3 . CAISENNNSPLHF TGTGCCATCAGTGAAAACAATAATTCACCCCTCCACTTT
. TRBJ2-5 TRBV25-1 . CASSDAEFLSGQETQYF TGTGCCAGCAGTGACGCGGAGTTTTTAAGTGGGCAAGAGACCCAGTACTTC
. TRBJ1-4 TRBV5-1 . CASSFGGLTNEKLFF TGCGCCAGCAGCTTTGGGGGGTTAACTAATGAAAAACTGTTTTTT